This TCR beta chain came from a study of T cell changes during pregnancy in multiple sclerosis. TCRdb's copy holds only in-frame clones and misses some; the assay was immunoSEQ multiplex PCR. The sample lists 90,000 to 120,000 clones; under 95% were seen once. The TCR sequence derives from a female donor in good health, enrolled as a control in a pregnancy study. Sample: peripheral blood, taken in the third trimester of pregnancy.

The CDR3 DNA follows: TGTGCCAGCAGCATTTCAACCGGGACAGGGTTTTCATCGTATGGCTACACCTTC. Translated: CASSISTGTGFSSYGYTF. The rearrangement uses TRBV7-2 and TRBJ1-2, with 9 positions matching TRBD1. The ends lost 5 bases at V and 5 bases at J; junction bases unmatched: 18. The germline CDR1 and CDR2 sequences are SGHTA and FQGNSA. The CDR3 runs to 18 residues.